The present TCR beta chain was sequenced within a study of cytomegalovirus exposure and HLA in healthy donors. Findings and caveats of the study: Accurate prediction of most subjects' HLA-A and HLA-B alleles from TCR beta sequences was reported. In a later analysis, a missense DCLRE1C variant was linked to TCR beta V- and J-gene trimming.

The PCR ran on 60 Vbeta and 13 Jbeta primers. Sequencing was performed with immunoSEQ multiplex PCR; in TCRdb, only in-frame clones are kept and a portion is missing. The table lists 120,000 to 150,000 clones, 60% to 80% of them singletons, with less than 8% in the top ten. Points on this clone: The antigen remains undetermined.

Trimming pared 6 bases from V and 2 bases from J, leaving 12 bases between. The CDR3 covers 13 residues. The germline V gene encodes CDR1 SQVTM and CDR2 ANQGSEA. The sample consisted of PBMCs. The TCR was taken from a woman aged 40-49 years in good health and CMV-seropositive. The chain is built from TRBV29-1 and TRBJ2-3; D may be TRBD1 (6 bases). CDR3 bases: TGCAGCGTCGGGGACACCCCCACAGATACGCAGTATTTT. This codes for CSVGDTPTDTQYF.